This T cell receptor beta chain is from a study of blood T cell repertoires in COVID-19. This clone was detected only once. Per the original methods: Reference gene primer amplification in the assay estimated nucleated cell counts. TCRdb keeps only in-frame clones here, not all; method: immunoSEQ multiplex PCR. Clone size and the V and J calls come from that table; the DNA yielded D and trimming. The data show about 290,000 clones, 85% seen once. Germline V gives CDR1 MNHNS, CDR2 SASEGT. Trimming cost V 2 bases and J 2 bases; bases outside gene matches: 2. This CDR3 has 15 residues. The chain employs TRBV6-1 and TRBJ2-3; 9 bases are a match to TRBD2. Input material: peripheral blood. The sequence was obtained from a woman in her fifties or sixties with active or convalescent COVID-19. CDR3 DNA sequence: TGTGCCAGCAGTGAACTAGCGGGGACCACAGATACGCAGTATTTT. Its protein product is CASSELAGTTDTQYF.